The 8 T cell receptor beta chains below all came from one sample that was sequenced in a study of blood T cell repertoires in COVID-19. Measured with immunoSEQ multiplex PCR; TCRdb has only the in-frame clones, and not every one. The table includes around 280,000 clones, around 86% detected once. The source material was peripheral blood. These receptors were collected from a man in his 70s with acute or convalescent COVID-19.

V is TRBV9 and J is TRBJ2-1; 15 nucleotides line up with TRBD2. Germline values: CDR1 SGDLS, CDR2 YYNGEE. The CDR3 contains 16 residues. Trimming took 4 bases from V and 9 from J; bases not matched to a gene: 8. The CDR3 region is CASSPTQGLAGGEQFF. The CDR3 region has the DNA TGTGCCAGCAGCCCGACCCAGGGACTAGCGGGAGGTGAGCAGTTCTTC.

The chain links TRBV7-2 to TRBJ1-5; 9 bases agree with TRBD1. With 5 bases clipped from V and 7 bases from J, the junction kept 12 bases outside the gene matches. Germline V gives CDR1 SGHTA, CDR2 FQGNSA. The CDR3 consists of 16 residues. The DNA for the CDR3 is TGTGCCAGCAGCCCTAGGGGACAGGGACTGTACCAGCCCCAGCATTTT. Amino acids: CASSPRGQGLYQPQHF.

This chain joins TRBV7-8 and TRBJ1-2, with D maybe TRBD1 (5 bases). V dropped 1 base and J dropped 2 bases, with 11 bases sitting between them. This CDR3 comprises 15 residues. Germline V lookup: CDR1 SGHVS, CDR2 FQNEAQ. The CDR3 DNA reads TGTGCCAGCAGCTTAGGGCAGGGTTGGAACTATGGCTACACCTTC. Translating it yields CASSLGQGWNYGYTF.

The V gene is TRBV28, the J gene TRBJ2-1, with TRBD1 identical over 9 bases. The junction had 2 bases not matched to a gene; V was cut back by 5 bases and J by 6 bases. This CDR3 region has 13 residues. Looked up from germline, CDR1 is MDHEN and CDR2 is SYDVKM. The CDR3 region has the DNA TGTGCCAGCAGTCTACAGGGGGCCAATGAGCAGTTCTTC. Translation: CASSLQGANEQFF. Using reference TRBV28 and TRBJ2-1 for the parts outside the CDR3, the full variable domain is DVKVTQSSRYLVKRTGEKVFLECVQDMDHENMFWYRQDPGLGLRLIYFSYDVKMKEKGDIPEGYSVSREKKERFSLILESASTNQTSMYLCASSLQGANEQFFGPGTRLTVL.

The chain is built from TRBV3-1 (or the pseudogene TRBV3-2) and TRBJ2-3, with 10 bases aligning to TRBD2. The junction had 3 bases not matched to a gene; V was cut back by 3 bases and J by 3 bases. CDR3 length: 15 residues. Germline V gives CDR1 LGHDT, CDR2 YNNKEL (reference sequence). The CDR3 DNA reads TGTGCCAGCAGCCAGATTAGCGGGAGGACAGATACGCAGTATTTT. It yields the protein CASSQISGRTDTQYF.

The chain couples TRBV6-5 to TRBJ2-7; 7 bases agree with TRBD1. Germline assignment: CDR1 MNHEY and CDR2 SVGAGI. V gave up 6 bases and J gave up 0 bases; unmatched junction bases: 5. The CDR3 length is 14 residues. CDR3 bases: TGTGCCAGCAGGCGACAGGGTAACTCCTACGAGCAGTACTTC. Protein product: CASRRQGNSYEQYF.

The J gene is TRBJ2-2, the V gene TRBV12-2; TRBD2, the table's D call, was not compared with the DNA. TRBV12-2 represents a pseudogene. The CDR3 length is 19 residues. The chain's CDR3 is CASRLLLVLGLSNTGELFF. The CDR3 bases are TGTGCAAGTCGCTTACTCTTAGTGCTAGGACTCTCGAACACCGGGGAGCTGTTTTTT.

The V gene is TRBV7-2, the J gene TRBJ1-6; perhaps TRBD1 as D (6 bases). V lost 1 base and J 9 bases, leaving 10 bases between the germline ends. The V gene's germline CDR1 is SGHTA and CDR2 FQGNSA. CDR3 length: 14 residues. The CDR3 loop is CASSLDREISPLHF. In DNA, the CDR3 is TGTGCCAGCAGCTTAGACAGGGAAATTTCACCCCTCCACTTT. Variable domain in full (rest from reference TRBV7-2 and TRBJ1-6): GAGVSQSPSNKVTEKGKDVELRCDPISGHTALYWYRQSLGQGLEFLIYFQGNSAPDKSGLPSDRFSAERTGGSVSTLTIQRTQQEDSAVYLCASSLDREISPLHFGNGTRLTVT.